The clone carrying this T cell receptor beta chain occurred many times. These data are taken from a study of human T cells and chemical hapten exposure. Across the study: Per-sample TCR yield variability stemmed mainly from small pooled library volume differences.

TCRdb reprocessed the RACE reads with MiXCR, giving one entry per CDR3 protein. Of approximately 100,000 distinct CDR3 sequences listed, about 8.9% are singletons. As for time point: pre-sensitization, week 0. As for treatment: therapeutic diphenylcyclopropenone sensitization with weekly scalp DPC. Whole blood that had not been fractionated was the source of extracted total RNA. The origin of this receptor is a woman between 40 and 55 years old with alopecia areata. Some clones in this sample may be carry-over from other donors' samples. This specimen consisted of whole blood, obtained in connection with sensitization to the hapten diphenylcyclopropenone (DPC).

The CDR3 nucleotides read TGTGCCAGCACGAACTCGGACATTCAGTACTTC. Encoded protein: CASTNSDIQYF. The chain carries TRBV6-2 or TRBV6-3 and TRBJ2-4, with D uncertain. Germline loops: CDR1 MNHEY, CDR2 SVGEGT. The CDR3 has 11 amino acids. The ends were cut back, 7 bases at V and 8 bases at J, with 9 bases in the middle.